These 7 T cell receptor beta chains originate from one sample sequenced in a study of neurological immune-mediated disorders (dated by TCRdb to 2018 to 2020). Library preparation was by 5' RACE. Sequencing instrument: Illumina HiSeq 2500. TCRdb took the public reads, trimmed them with fastp at Q25, ran MiXCR for clone calling and kept in-frame beta chains. Entries that share a CDR3 protein sequence are merged under the most common genes and DNA. The sample data list approximately 45,000 distinct CDR3 sequences, and roughly 14% of these were observed just once. The ten biggest clones cover 10% to 12% of the sample. What this sample's time point label stands for: longitudinal time-point 3. The source material was PBMCs. The receptors stem from a man in his thirties or forties in good health.

This clonotype was counted ten times or more. The chain combines TRBV6-4 with TRBJ1-2, with TRBD1 matching 8 bases. The V gene's germline CDR1 is MRHNA and CDR2 SNTAGT. V gave up 3 bases and J gave up 6 bases; unmatched junction bases: 6. This CDR3 spans 14 amino acids. CDR3 in amino acids: CASSESGGADGYTF. CDR3 bases: TGTGCCAGCAGTGAATCAGGGGGCGCGGATGGCTACACCTTC.

This clonotype was seen many times. The chain recombines TRBV20-1 with TRBJ2-1; 9 nucleotides line up with TRBD2. Germline V gene lookup returns CDR1 DFQATT and CDR2 SNEGSKA (reference sequence). The CDR3 extends over 16 amino acids. V lost 0 bases, J lost 10 bases, and 13 bases stayed unmatched. The CDR3 region is CSAREYSGSALWEQFF. In DNA form, the CDR3 reads TGCAGTGCTAGAGAATATAGCGGGAGTGCTCTTTGGGAGCAGTTCTTC.

The gene calls are TRBV28 and TRBJ2-7; unclear D gene. The V gene's germline CDR1 is MDHEN and CDR2 SYDVKM. V dropped 3 bases and J dropped 5 bases, with 11 bases sitting between them. The CDR3 totals 13 residues. The CDR3 nucleotides are TGTGCCAGCAGTTTGGCAGTATGGAACGAGCAGTACTTC. Protein: CASSLAVWNEQYF.

This clonotype was picked up one time. Germline is not matched at one junction end, which may reflect a read error. V gene TRBV7-2 combines with J gene TRBJ2-5; tentative D call: TRBD2 (5 bases). Germline assignment: CDR1 SGHTA and CDR2 FQGNSA. The length of the CDR3 is 15 residues. For the CDR3, the DNA is TGTGCCAGCAGCGCGAGTCTAGCTGCTGAAGAGACCCCGTACTTC. Protein sequence: CASSASLAAEETPYF.

The chain couples TRBV2 to TRBJ2-1; perhaps TRBD1 as D (6 bases). Germline CDR1 is SNHLY and CDR2 is FYNNEI. The CDR3 runs to 13 residues. The V and J ends lost 9 bases and 6 bases respectively, with 15 bases between them. DNA for the CDR3: TGTGCCAGTAGGGTGTACAGGGCCAATGAGCAGTTCTTC. Protein sequence: CASRVYRANEQFF.

The V and J genes are TRBV20-1 and TRBJ2-1; TRBD2 agrees at 9 bases. CDR1 is DFQATT, CDR2 SNEGSKA, per germline (reference sequence). Trimming removed 6 bases from V and 9 bases from J; junction bases left unmatched: 6. The CDR3 covers 12 residues. CDR3 in amino acids: CSARGLAGEQFF. CDR3 nucleotide sequence: TGCAGTGCCCGGGGACTAGCCGGTGAGCAGTTCTTC.

This clonotype was recorded many times. The chain recombines TRBV6-1 with TRBJ1-2; 9 bases are a match to TRBD1. Unmatched junction bases numbered 18, after V lost 7 bases and J lost 6 bases. Germline assignment: CDR1 MNHNS and CDR2 SASEGT. CDR3 length equals 17 residues. The CDR3 reads CASIPGTGWGLYNGYTF. In nucleotides, the CDR3 is TGTGCCAGCATTCCTGGGACAGGGTGGGGACTTTACAATGGCTACACCTTC.